The 11 T cell receptor beta chains given below trace back to one sample, sequenced in a study of cytomegalovirus exposure and HLA in healthy donors. PCR involved 60 Vbeta and 13 Jbeta primers. The repertoire was sequenced with immunoSEQ multiplex PCR; TCRdb's copy has only in-frame clones and lacks some. The table records 150,000 to 200,000 clones, over 80% of them present only once. Sequencing was performed on PBMCs. These receptors were obtained from a male donor in good health and CMV-seropositive.

This clone was observed once. The chain uses TRBV29-1 and TRBJ2-7; D may be TRBD1 (6 bases). This CDR3 is 12 amino acids long. Germline CDR1 SQVTM, CDR2 ANQGSEA. V lost 1 base to trimming and J lost 3 bases, with 7 bases between them. CDR3 region: CSVEGDNYEQYF. In DNA, the CDR3 is TGCAGCGTTGAAGGGGACAACTACGAGCAGTACTTC.

CDR3 residues: CASSLPTSSYEQYF. CDR3 sequence (DNA): TGTGCCAGCAGCTTACCTACCTCGAGCTACGAGCAGTACTTC. The rearrangement joins TRBV7-9 to TRBJ2-7; D ambiguous. Germline CDR1 reads SEHNR; CDR2 reads FQNEAQ (reference sequence). This CDR3 is built from 14 residues. Trimming took off 2 bases at V and 3 bases at J, with 11 bases between the two ends.

V is TRBV18 and J is TRBJ1-3, with 7 nucleotides matching TRBD1. V was clipped by 1 base and J by 2 bases; unmatched bases: 17. CDR3 length: 20 amino acids. Per the germline V gene, CDR1 is KGHSH and CDR2 is LQKENI. The CDR3 spells CASSPLGTAVQGLAGNTIYF. The CDR3 DNA follows: TGTGCCAGCTCACCACTCGGAACTGCGGTACAGGGGCTAGCTGGAAACACCATATATTTT.

This clone was seen more than once but under ten times. The chain combines TRBV19 with TRBJ2-7, with 10 bases aligning to TRBD1. V was clipped by 5 bases and J by 2 bases; unmatched bases: 3. Germline V lookup: CDR1 LNHDA, CDR2 SQIVND (reference sequence). CDR3 length: 14 residues. CDR3 coding DNA: TGTGCCAGTAGTCGGGACAGGGGAGCCTACGAGCAGTACTTC. Translation gives CASSRDRGAYEQYF.

The chain uses TRBV5-4 and TRBJ2-7; 13 nucleotides align to TRBD2. The V and J ends lost 2 bases and 2 bases, in that order; junction bases with no gene match: 7. Per germline, CDR1 SGHNT and CDR2 YYREEE (reference sequence). The CDR3 contains 17 residues. CDR3 sequence (DNA): TGTGCCAGCAGCTTAAATCCCGGGACTAGCGGGACCTACGAGCAGTACTTC. Translating it yields CASSLNPGTSGTYEQYF. Based on the CDR3 plus reference TRBV5-4 and TRBJ2-7, the full variable domain is ETGVTQSPTHLIKTRGQQVTLRCSSQSGHNTVSWYQQALGQGPQFIFQYYREEENGRGNFPPRFSGLQFPNYSSELNVNALELDDSALYLCASSLNPGTSGTYEQYFGPGTRLTVT.

The J gene is TRBJ1-4, the V gene TRBV9, with 8 bases that match TRBD1. Trimming took 2 bases from V and 4 from J; bases not matched to a gene: 4. The CDR3 covers 15 residues. Germline CDR1 reads SGDLS; CDR2 reads YYNGEE. CDR3 in amino acids: CASSVSGTGNEKLFF. The CDR3 bases are TGTGCCAGCAGCGTTTCCGGGACAGGTAATGAAAAACTGTTTTTT.

The table lists this clone with a count of one. The chain joins TRBV7-9 to TRBJ2-7; unclear D gene. CDR3 length: 14 residues. From germline, CDR1 is SEHNR and CDR2 FQNEAQ (reference sequence). V was cut by 0 bases and J by 3 bases, with 9 bases left in between. CDR3 in DNA: TGTGCCAGCAGCTTAGCAACTAAACGCTACGAGCAGTACTTC. It specifies CASSLATKRYEQYF.

The rearrangement joins TRBV7-9 to TRBJ2-3; tentatively, D is TRBD2 (6 bases). This CDR3 comprises 14 residues. V lost 5 bases and J 2 bases, leaving 11 bases between the germline ends. The germline V gene encodes CDR1 SEHNR and CDR2 FQNEAQ (reference sequence). CDR3 nucleotides: TGTGCCAGCAGCCGACGGCGGGACACAGATACGCAGTATTTT. Amino acids: CASSRRRDTDTQYF.

V gene TRBV4-2 combines with J gene TRBJ1-5; 7 bases map to TRBD1. The J segment lost 2 bases and the V segment lost 3 bases, leaving 4 bases of the junction unmatched. This CDR3 contains 15 residues. Germline CDR1 LGHNA, CDR2 YNFKEQ. The CDR3 DNA is TGTGCCAGCAGCCAGACCGGGACAGGCAATCAGCCCCAGCATTTT. Its translation is CASSQTGTGNQPQHF.

The chain is built from TRBV28 and TRBJ1-6; the match to TRBD1 covers 8 bases. The germline V gene has CDR1 MDHEN and CDR2 SYDVKM. The CDR3 has 16 amino acids. The V segment lost 2 bases and the J segment 9 bases; nucleotides outside the gene matches: 9. CDR3 residues: CASSLRNRGFSSPLHF. The CDR3 bases are TGTGCCAGCAGTTTACGTAACAGGGGGTTCAGTTCACCCCTCCACTTT.

The table lists this clone with a count of one. CDR3 in DNA: TGCGCCAGCAGCGAAGGGACAGGGCGGGGAGAGACCCAGTACTTC. Amino acids: CASSEGTGRGETQYF. The rearrangement links TRBV5-1 to TRBJ2-5; TRBD1 aligns across 9 bases. The CDR3 is 15 amino acids. CDR1 and CDR2 from the germline V gene are SGHRS and YFSETQ. The junction had 8 bases not matched to a gene; V was cut back by 4 bases and J by 4 bases.